This is a list of T cell receptor beta chains from one sample in a study of blood T cell repertoires in COVID-19. Here immunoSEQ multiplex PCR was the method, and the copy in TCRdb shows in-frame clones only, minus some. The sample yields under 300,000 clones, 75% to 95% seen once. Sequencing was performed on PBMCs or T cells enriched from blood (not recorded which). Receptors originate from a woman aged 18-29 years who had recovered from COVID-19. CDR3s include the opening cysteine and the closing phenylalanine or tryptophan. D genes are given only for firm matches. Clone size appears in some rows only: once, few, many, or a class for an expanded clone.

j_call v_call cdr3_length clone_size d_call cdr3_nt cdr3_aa
TRBJ1-2 TRBV19 14 . . TGTGCCAGTAGTCGGACAGCACCATCCTATGGCTACACCTTC CASSRTAPSYGYTF
TRBJ1-6 TRBV4-2 15 . TRBD1 TGTGCCAGCAGCCGTCGGACAGGGGAGGCTTCACCCCTCCACTTT CASSRRTGEASPLHF
TRBJ2-5 TRBV6-6 16 . TRBD1 TGTGCCAGCAGTTCGGTTGGGCAGGGGGTTTCGGAGACCCAGTACTTC CASSSVGQGVSETQYF
TRBJ2-2 TRBV5-1 16 . . TGCGCCAGCAGCTTGAGGGCGACAGGACGCACCGGGGAGCTGTTTTTT CASSLRATGRTGELFF
TRBJ1-2 TRBV19 15 . . TGTGCCAGTAGGGAGGCGGGTTTCCTCAACTATGGCTACACCTTC CASREAGFLNYGYTF
TRBJ1-5 TRBV4-2 16 . TRBD1 TGTGCCAGCAGCCAAGAGGGACAGGGGGTCTATCAGCCCCAGCATTTT CASSQEGQGVYQPQHF
TRBJ2-3 TRBV5-1 16 once . TGCGCCAGCAGCCCAAGCCCTCGTTCTACCGGTAATACGCAGTATTTT CASSPSPRSTGNTQYF
TRBJ1-6 TRBV7-9 15 . . TGTGCCAGCAGCTACGAGGGTTCCTATAATTCACCCCTCCACTTT CASSYEGSYNSPLHF
TRBJ1-3 TRBV19 15 . . TGTGCCAGTAGTGAGAGGGCCCTTGCGGGAAACACCATATATTTT CASSERALAGNTIYF
TRBJ1-1 TRBV7-2 14 . TRBD1 TGTGCCAGCAGCTTCCGGACAGGGAGGACTGAAGCTTTCTTT CASSFRTGRTEAFF
TRBJ2-7 TRBV7-9 16 . TRBD1 TGTGCCAGCAGCTTAGAAGTTAAGGACAGGGTTGTCGAGCAGTACTTC CASSLEVKDRVVEQYF
TRBJ1-2 TRBV4-1 18 . . TGCGCCAGCAGCCAAGATCAAGGCAGACAAAGGACTAACTATGGCTACACCTTC CASSQDQGRQRTNYGYTF
TRBJ1-2 TRBV6-2/TRBV6-3 15 . . TGTGCCAGCAGTACCATTGGCCGCGGAGGCTATGGCTACACCTTC CASSTIGRGGYGYTF
TRBJ1-2 TRBV6-5 14 . TRBD1 TGTGCCAGCAGTCCGGGACAGGGGTTCTATGGCTACACCTTC CASSPGQGFYGYTF
TRBJ1-5 TRBV3-1/TRBV3-2 15 once . TGTGCCAGCAGCAGCCGTCCGGGGAGGGATCAGCCCCAGCATTTT CASSSRPGRDQPQHF
TRBJ1-5 TRBV4-3 15 . . TGCGCCAGCAGCCAGGGGGGGGACAACCTTCAGCCCCAGCATTTT CASSQGGDNLQPQHF
TRBJ1-2 TRBV4-3 14 . . TGCGCCAGCAGCCAAGATGAGGCAGCGACGGGCTACACCTTC CASSQDEAATGYTF
TRBJ1-1 TRBV5-1 15 . . TGCGCCAGCAGCTTACACAGCAATTTGAACACTGAAGCTTTCTTT CASSLHSNLNTEAFF